This entry describes one T cell receptor beta chain. Its antigen is still unknown. No fewer than 6.5 million PBMCs went into each sample. Total RNA extracted from each sample amounted to at least 5.5 micrograms. Sample-barcoded 5' priming and a J-beta primer mix drove a second PCR of roughly 7 to 11 cycles. From the 5' RACE reads, TCRdb called clonotypes with MiXCR, one entry per CDR3 protein. The sample shows 780,000 or so distinct CDR3 sequences, 53% of them seen only once. The data were taken from a study of blood T cells in healthy people across ages. Trimming removed 1 base from V and 5 bases from J, with 12 bases in between. Per the germline V gene, CDR1 is SNHLY and CDR2 is FYNNEI. This CDR3 is 14 amino acids long. Study outcomes and limitations: Fewer expanded clones and more diversity marked long-lived versus aged donors.

Material: blood. This clonotype originated in an elderly man in good health. The J gene is TRBJ2-7, the V gene TRBV2; TRBD2 might be the D (7 bases). The DNA of the CDR3 is TGTGCCAGCAGTGAAGGCGGGGGCATCGACGAGCAGTACTTC. It translates to CASSEGGGIDEQYF.